These 24 T cell receptor beta chains were all obtained from the same sample, sequenced in a study of low-dose radiotherapy and immunotherapy resistance in tumors (dated by TCRdb to between 2022 and 2023). TCRdb records Illumina HiSeq 2500 as the sequencer. To make first-strand cDNA, Superscript III was used along with a set of TRAV- and TRBV-specific primers so that both the TCRalpha and TCRbeta chains were covered. A roughly 20-cycle PCR with Phusion amplified the TCRs, pairing a constant-region primer with the adapter that was attached to the V primers. Using fastp at Q25 and MiXCR, TCRdb reprocessed the public reads and kept productive beta chains. All rows with the same CDR3 protein become a single entry with the most common DNA and genes. The sample records some 94,000 distinct CDR3 sequences, 20% to 25% of which are singletons. The top ten constitute around 13% of the sample. What the time point label conveys for this sample: after trial treatment. The treatment or condition label for this specimen denotes: LDRT plus nivolumab, ipilimumab, low-dose cyclophosphamide and aspirin (RACIN trial).

Sequenced material: PBMCs, taken after low-dose radiotherapy plus immunotherapy. Receptors originate from a female donor with ovarian cancer.

This chain joins TRBV7-8 and TRBJ1-3, with D possibly being TRBD1 (6 bases). CDR1 and CDR2 (germline): SGHVS, FQNEAQ. Trimming pared 5 bases from V and 4 bases from J, leaving 21 bases between. The CDR3 length is 17 residues. The CDR3 sequence is CASSPLGGGAWGNTIYF. DNA of the CDR3: TGTGCCAGCAGCCCCCTGGGGGGGGGGGCATGGGGAAACACCATATATTTT.

This clonotype has at least ten counts. The chain's CDR3 is CSALDQSSYNEQFF. CDR3 nucleotides: TGCAGTGCGCTTGACCAGAGCTCCTACAATGAGCAGTTCTTC. J is TRBJ2-1 and V is TRBV20-1; D is unresolved. The V end lost 6 bases, the J end lost 0 bases, and 12 bases lay between the germline ends. Germline CDR1 is DFQATT and CDR2 is SNEGSKA (reference sequence). CDR3 length: 14 residues.

With respect to this clonotype: With a far larger clone one base away, a read error is the likely cause. The rearrangement uses TRBV26 and TRBJ1-2; TRBD1, as called in the table, went unchecked against the DNA. TRBV26 is marked as a pseudogene. The CDR3 length is 16 residues. CDR3 amino acids: CASSLTRLPDFYDYTF. The CDR3 DNA reads TGTGCCAGCAGTTTAACTCGTCTCCCGGATTTCTATGACTACACCTTC.

This rearrangement joins TRBV27 to TRBJ2-2; D remains ambiguous. The CDR3 spans 14 residues. Looked up from germline, CDR1 is MNHEY and CDR2 is SMNVEV (reference sequence). Deletions cut 3 bases from V and 5 bases from J, with 10 bases between. CDR3 bases: TGTGCCAGCAGTTTGACATACCAGACCGGGGAGCTGTTTTTT. It is translated as CASSLTYQTGELFF.

This clonotype appeared many times. The J gene is TRBJ2-2, the V gene TRBV6-2 or TRBV6-3, with unresolved D. This CDR3 is 17 amino acids long. The V end was cut by 2 bases, the J end by 5 bases, with 18 bases between. Germline-derived CDR1 and CDR2 are MNHEY and SVGEGT. CDR3 sequence: CASSYGFAMDLTGELFF. CDR3 in DNA: TGTGCCAGCAGTTACGGTTTTGCAATGGACCTGACCGGGGAGCTGTTTTTT.

This clonotype was seen many times. This chain connects TRBV29-1 to TRBJ2-7, with D maybe TRBD1 (6 bases). Germline V lookup: CDR1 SQVTM, CDR2 ANQGSEA. CDR3 length: 15 amino acids. The ends were cut back, 6 bases at V and 2 bases at J, with 20 bases in the middle. CDR3 sequence: CSVLKQGWGTYEQYF. In nucleotides, the CDR3 is TGCAGCGTCCTTAAACAGGGTTGGGGGACCTACGAGCAGTACTTC.

V gene TRBV19 combines with J gene TRBJ1-3, with D maybe TRBD1 (6 bases). Looked up from germline, CDR1 is LNHDA and CDR2 is SQIVND (reference sequence). V dropped 0 bases and J dropped 5 bases, with 14 bases sitting between them. This CDR3 has 16 amino acids. CDR3 loop: CASSIDARGLRNTIYF. The CDR3 DNA sequence: TGTGCCAGTAGTATAGATGCCCGGGGGCTAAGAAACACCATATATTTT. Complete variable domain (other parts from reference TRBV19 and TRBJ1-3): DGGITQSPKYLFRKEGQNVTLSCEQNLNHDAMYWYRQDPGQGLRLIYYSQIVNDFQKGDIAEGYSVSREKKESFPLTVTSAQKNPTAFYLCASSIDARGLRNTIYFGEGSWLTVV.

This clonotype has ten or more counts. CDR3 in amino acids: CASRVDRIYNEQFF. Here the CDR3 DNA reads TGTGCCAGCAGAGTCGACCGGATCTACAATGAGCAGTTCTTC. V and J are TRBV27 and TRBJ2-1; no clear D gene. Germline V gene sequence: CDR1 MNHEY, CDR2 SMNVEV (reference sequence). The CDR3 spans 14 residues. V lost 6 bases to trimming and J lost 3 bases, with 12 bases between them.

This sequence joins TRBV6-2 or TRBV6-3 and TRBJ2-1; tentatively, D is TRBD1 or TRBD2 (6 bases each). The CDR3 runs to 15 residues. CDR1 and CDR2 (germline): MNHEY, SVGEGT. Trimming cost V 4 bases and J 2 bases, with 12 bases left between them. CDR3 nucleotides: TGTGCCAGCAGTTCAGGGGAGGCCCCCTACAATGAGCAGTTCTTC. Residues: CASSSGEAPYNEQFF.

This clonotype was observed a few times. The chain carries TRBV7-2 and TRBJ2-7; D remains unclear. CDR1 is SGHTA, CDR2 FQGNSA, per germline. Trimming took off 1 base at V and 2 bases at J, with 9 bases between the two ends. The CDR3 sequence is 14 residues long. The CDR3: CASSLVAPPYEQYF. The DNA for the CDR3 is TGTGCCAGCAGCTTAGTTGCCCCTCCCTACGAGCAGTACTTC. Using reference TRBV7-2 and TRBJ2-7 for the parts outside the CDR3, the full variable domain is GAGVSQSPSNKVTEKGKDVELRCDPISGHTALYWYRQSLGQGLEFLIYFQGNSAPDKSGLPSDRFSAERTGGSVSTLTIQRTQQEDSAVYLCASSLVAPPYEQYFGPGTRLTVT.

There are many counts of this clonotype. This chain connects TRBV29-1 to TRBJ2-5; the D is unclear. Germline-derived CDR1 and CDR2 are SQVTM and ANQGSEA. The CDR3 contains 12 residues. V shed 2 bases and J shed 1 base, with 5 bases lying between them. CDR3 in amino acids: CSVEQAQETQYF. As DNA, the CDR3 is TGCAGCGTTGAACAGGCCCAAGAGACCCAGTACTTC.

The rearrangement links TRBV5-1 to TRBJ1-5, with D tentatively TRBD1 (5 bases). The CDR3 has 14 amino acids. Germline V CDR1 and CDR2: SGHRS, YFSETQ. Trimming took 4 bases from V and 2 from J, leaving 10 bases between them. CDR3 bases: TGCGCCAGCAGCCTCCAGGGAGGCAATCAGCCCCAGCATTTT. Amino acids: CASSLQGGNQPQHF.

This clonotype was counted ten times or more. This rearrangement joins TRBV11-2 to TRBJ2-3, with unresolved D. The CDR3 length is 17 residues. CDR1 and CDR2 from the germline V gene are SGHAT and FQNNGV. V was trimmed by 5 bases and J by 1 base, leaving 19 bases between them. The chain's CDR3 is CASSLPSFGSGTDTQYF. The CDR3 region has the DNA TGTGCCAGCAGCCTCCCTTCTTTCGGTTCCGGCACAGATACGCAGTATTTT.

This clonotype showed up many times. This sequence joins TRBV4-3 and TRBJ2-3; 11 bases fit TRBD2. Looked up from germline, CDR1 is LGHNA and CDR2 is YSLEER. Trimming removed 4 bases from V and 1 base from J; junction bases left unmatched: 4. CDR3 length: 16 residues. The CDR3 here is CASSLSGRGRTDTQYF. In nucleotides, the CDR3 is TGCGCCAGCAGCCTTAGCGGGAGGGGTCGCACAGATACGCAGTATTTT.

This clonotype was counted between two and nine times. The chain combines TRBV6-2 or TRBV6-3 with TRBJ2-4; D is possibly TRBD1 (7 bases). Germline values: CDR1 MNHEY, CDR2 SVGEGT. The CDR3 length is 14 residues. Trimming pared 5 bases from V and 7 bases from J, leaving 15 bases between. The DNA for the CDR3 is TGTGCCAGCAGTAAACTGACAGGGAGGAACATTCAGTACTTC. It is translated as CASSKLTGRNIQYF.

This clonotype occurred many times. This rearrangement joins TRBV5-1 to TRBJ1-5; D is uncertain. CDR3 length: 14 residues. Germline CDR1 is SGHRS and CDR2 is YFSETQ. V dropped 2 bases and J dropped 4 bases, with 10 bases sitting between them. The DNA of the CDR3 is TGCGCCAGCAGCTTCGGCGGGCGGAATCAGCCCCAGCATTTT. Its protein is CASSFGGRNQPQHF.

This clonotype was counted many times. The gene calls are TRBV5-1 and TRBJ1-1; no definite D call. Trimming took 0 bases from V and 1 from J, leaving 13 bases between them. There are 16 residues in the CDR3. Germline lookup yields CDR1 SGHRS and CDR2 YFSETQ. CDR3 in amino acids: CASSLATTGRNTEAFF. The CDR3, as DNA: TGCGCCAGCAGCTTGGCTACGACCGGGCGGAACACTGAAGCTTTCTTT.

This clonotype was observed at least ten times. This chain links TRBV29-1 with TRBJ1-2; 7 bases agree with TRBD1. Germline assignment: CDR1 SQVTM and CDR2 ANQGSEA. Losses at the gene ends were 1 base for V and 5 bases for J; bases not matched to a gene: 7. This CDR3 region has 14 residues. The CDR3 DNA is TGCAGCGTTGAAGGGGTACAGGGGTCGTATGGCTACACCTTC. It specifies CSVEGVQGSYGYTF.

This clonotype was seen many times. This sequence joins TRBV23-1 and TRBJ2-5; D is unclear. TRBV23-1 is recorded as an ORF, its role being uncertain. Deletions cut 4 bases from V and 0 bases from J, with 15 bases between. This CDR3 has 16 residues. Here the CDR3 reads CASSPPHLGYQETQYF. The CDR3 nucleotides read TGCGCCAGCAGTCCCCCCCATCTAGGGTACCAAGAGACCCAGTACTTC.

Ten or more counts support this clonotype. CDR3 sequence (DNA): TGTGCCAGTAGTCCCAGGACAGCCACATCATACAATGAGCAGTTCTTC. Its protein is CASSPRTATSYNEQFF. The V gene is TRBV19, the J gene TRBJ2-1, with D possibly being TRBD1 (6 bases). Trimming stripped 5 bases from V and 4 bases from J, with 18 bases between. The germline gives CDR1 LNHDA, CDR2 SQIVND (reference sequence). The CDR3 is made up of 16 amino acids.

This clonotype was observed many times. This chain uses TRBV6-5 with TRBJ1-3; D gene ambiguous. CDR1 and CDR2 (germline): MNHEY, SVGAGI. V lost 6 bases and J lost 0, with 15 bases in between. The CDR3 has 16 amino acids. The CDR3 reads CASSLGSGFSGNTIYF. Written as DNA, the CDR3 is TGTGCCAGCAGCCTGGGATCCGGCTTCTCTGGAAACACCATATATTTT.

This clonotype was seen many times. This sequence joins TRBV5-1 and TRBJ2-2; perhaps D is TRBD1 or TRBD2 (6 bases each). This CDR3 comprises 18 residues. V was clipped by 6 bases and J by 0 bases, with 21 bases between them. Germline V lookup: CDR1 SGHRS, CDR2 YFSETQ. The CDR3 nucleotides are TGCGCCAGCACGATACCCCCCGGGGGCACCGCGAACACCGGGGAGCTGTTTTTT. It is translated as CASTIPPGGTANTGELFF.

This clonotype was recorded at least ten times. The chain has TRBV28 and TRBJ2-7, with unresolved D. The CDR3 contains 15 residues. The ends were cut back, 5 bases at V and 6 bases at J, with 20 bases in the middle. CDR1 is MDHEN, CDR2 SYDVKM, per germline. This CDR3 is CASSPPGPQYGEQYF. As DNA, the CDR3 is TGTGCCAGCAGTCCTCCGGGTCCCCAATATGGCGAGCAGTACTTC. Complete variable domain (other parts from reference TRBV28 and TRBJ2-7): DVKVTQSSRYLVKRTGEKVFLECVQDMDHENMFWYRQDPGLGLRLIYFSYDVKMKEKGDIPEGYSVSREKKERFSLILESASTNQTSMYLCASSPPGPQYGEQYFGPGTRLTVT.

This clonotype was detected once. This chain uses TRBV3-1 with TRBJ2-5; a weak D match, TRBD2 (5 bases). This CDR3 has 13 amino acids. Trimming shortened V by 4 bases and J by 9 bases, and 15 bases separated the two germline ends. Germline V gene sequence: CDR1 LGHDT, CDR2 YNNKEL (reference sequence). This CDR3 reads CASSPGLGQAQYF. The CDR3 DNA reads TGTGCCAGCAGCCCCGGACTGGGCCAGGCCCAGTACTTC.